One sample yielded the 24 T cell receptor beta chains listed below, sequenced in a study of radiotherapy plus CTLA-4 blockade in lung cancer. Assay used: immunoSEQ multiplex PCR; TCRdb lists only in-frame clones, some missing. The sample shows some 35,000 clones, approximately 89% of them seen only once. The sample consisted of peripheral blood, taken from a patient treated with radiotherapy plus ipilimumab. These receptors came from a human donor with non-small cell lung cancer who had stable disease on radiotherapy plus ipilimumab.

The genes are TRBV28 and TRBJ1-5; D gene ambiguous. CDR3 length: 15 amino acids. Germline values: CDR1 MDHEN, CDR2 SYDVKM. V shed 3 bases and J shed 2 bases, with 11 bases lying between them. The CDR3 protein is CASSLSRRGNQPQHF. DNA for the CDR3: TGTGCCAGCAGTTTGTCGCGGCGGGGCAATCAGCCCCAGCATTTT.

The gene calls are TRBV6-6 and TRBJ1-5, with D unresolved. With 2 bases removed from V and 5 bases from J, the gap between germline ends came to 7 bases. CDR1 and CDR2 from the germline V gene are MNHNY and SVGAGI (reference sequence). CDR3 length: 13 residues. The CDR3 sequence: CASSYGLDQPQHF. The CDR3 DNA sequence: TGTGCCAGCAGTTACGGACTGGATCAGCCCCAGCATTTT.

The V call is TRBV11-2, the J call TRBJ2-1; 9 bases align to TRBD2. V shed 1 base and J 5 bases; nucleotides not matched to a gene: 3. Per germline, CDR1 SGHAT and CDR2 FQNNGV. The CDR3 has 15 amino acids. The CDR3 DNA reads TGTGCCAGCAGCTTAGCGGGACTAGCAGACAATGAGCAGTTCTTC. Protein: CASSLAGLADNEQFF. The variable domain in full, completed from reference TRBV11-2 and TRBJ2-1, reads EAGVAQSPRYKIIEKRQSVAFWCNPISGHATLYWYQQILGQGPKLLIQFQNNGVVDDSQLPKDRFSAERLKGVDSTLKIQPAKLEDSAVYLCASSLAGLADNEQFFGPGTRLTVL.

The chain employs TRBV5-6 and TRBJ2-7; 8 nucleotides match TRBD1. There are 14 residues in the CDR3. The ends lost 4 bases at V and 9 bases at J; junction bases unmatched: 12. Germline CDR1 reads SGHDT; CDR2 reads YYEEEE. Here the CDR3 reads CASSPGTGPRGQYF. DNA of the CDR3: TGTGCCAGCAGCCCCGGGACAGGCCCTCGGGGGCAGTACTTC.

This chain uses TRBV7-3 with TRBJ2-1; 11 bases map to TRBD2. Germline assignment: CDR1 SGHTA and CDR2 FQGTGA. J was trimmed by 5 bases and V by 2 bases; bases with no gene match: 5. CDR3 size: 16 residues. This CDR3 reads CASSLPTSGIHNEQFF. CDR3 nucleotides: TGTGCCAGCAGCTTACCGACTAGCGGGATCCACAATGAGCAGTTCTTC.

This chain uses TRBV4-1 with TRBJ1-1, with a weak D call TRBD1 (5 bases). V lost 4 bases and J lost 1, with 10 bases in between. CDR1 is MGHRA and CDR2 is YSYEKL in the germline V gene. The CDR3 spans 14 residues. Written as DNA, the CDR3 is TGCGCCAGCAGCCGCCGACAGAAGAACACTGAAGCTTTCTTT. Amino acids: CASSRRQKNTEAFF.

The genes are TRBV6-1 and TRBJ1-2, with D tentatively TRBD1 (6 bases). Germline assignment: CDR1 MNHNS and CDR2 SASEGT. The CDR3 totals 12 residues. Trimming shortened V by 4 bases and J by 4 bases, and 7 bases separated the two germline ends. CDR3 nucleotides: TGTGCCAGCAGTGCGGACAGCTATGGCTACACCTTC. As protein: CASSADSYGYTF.

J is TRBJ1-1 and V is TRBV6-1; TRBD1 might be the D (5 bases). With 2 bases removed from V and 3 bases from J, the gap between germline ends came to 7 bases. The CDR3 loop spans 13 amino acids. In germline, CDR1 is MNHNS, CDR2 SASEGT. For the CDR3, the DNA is TGTGCCAGCAGTGAACGGGGGGACACTGAAGCTTTCTTT. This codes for CASSERGDTEAFF.

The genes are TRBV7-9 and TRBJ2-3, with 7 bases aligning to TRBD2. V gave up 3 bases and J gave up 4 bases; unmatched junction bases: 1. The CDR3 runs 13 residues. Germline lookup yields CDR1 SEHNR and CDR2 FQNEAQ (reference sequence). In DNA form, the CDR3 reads TGTGCCAGCAGCTTTCGGGGGGCAGATACGCAGTATTTT. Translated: CASSFRGADTQYF.

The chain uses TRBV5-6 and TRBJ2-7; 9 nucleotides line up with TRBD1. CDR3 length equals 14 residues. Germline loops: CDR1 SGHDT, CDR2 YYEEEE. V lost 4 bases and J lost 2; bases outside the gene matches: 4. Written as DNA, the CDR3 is TGTGCCAGCAGCCCGGGACAGGGCGCCTACGAGCAGTACTTC. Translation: CASSPGQGAYEQYF. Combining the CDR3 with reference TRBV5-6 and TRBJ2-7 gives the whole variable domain DAGVTQSPTHLIKTRGQQVTLRCSPKSGHDTVSWYQQALGQGPQFIFQYYEEEERQRGNFPDRFSGHQFPNYSSELNVNALLLGDSALYLCASSPGQGAYEQYFGPGTRLTVT.

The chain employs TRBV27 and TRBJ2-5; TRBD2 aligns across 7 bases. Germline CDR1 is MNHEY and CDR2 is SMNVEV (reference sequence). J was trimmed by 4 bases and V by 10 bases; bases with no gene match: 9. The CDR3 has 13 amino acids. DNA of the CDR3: TGTGCCATCTTATGTGCGGGAGTAGAGACCCAGTACTTC. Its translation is CAILCAGVETQYF.

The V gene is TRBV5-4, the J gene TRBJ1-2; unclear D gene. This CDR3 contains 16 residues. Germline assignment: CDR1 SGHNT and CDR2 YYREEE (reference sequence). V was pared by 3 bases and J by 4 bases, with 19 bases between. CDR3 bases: TGTGCCAGCAGCTCCTGGCAAGAGCCTCGGGGCTATGGCTACACCTTC. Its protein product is CASSSWQEPRGYGYTF. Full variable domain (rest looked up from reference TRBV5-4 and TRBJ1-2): ETGVTQSPTHLIKTRGQQVTLRCSSQSGHNTVSWYQQALGQGPQFIFQYYREEENGRGNFPPRFSGLQFPNYSSELNVNALELDDSALYLCASSSWQEPRGYGYTFGSGTRLTVV.

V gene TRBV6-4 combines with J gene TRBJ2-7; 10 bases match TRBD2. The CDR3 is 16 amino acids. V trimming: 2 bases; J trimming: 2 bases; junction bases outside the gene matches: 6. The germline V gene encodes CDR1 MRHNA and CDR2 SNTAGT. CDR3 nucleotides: TGTGCCAGCAGTGACCCTGGACTAGCGGAAACCTACGAGCAGTACTTC. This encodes CASSDPGLAETYEQYF.

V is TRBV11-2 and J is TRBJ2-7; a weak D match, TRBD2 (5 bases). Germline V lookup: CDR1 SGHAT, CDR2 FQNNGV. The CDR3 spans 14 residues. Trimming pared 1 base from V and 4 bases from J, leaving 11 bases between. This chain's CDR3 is CASSLVGPGYEQYF. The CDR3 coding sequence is TGTGCCAGCAGCTTAGTTGGCCCGGGGTACGAGCAGTACTTC.

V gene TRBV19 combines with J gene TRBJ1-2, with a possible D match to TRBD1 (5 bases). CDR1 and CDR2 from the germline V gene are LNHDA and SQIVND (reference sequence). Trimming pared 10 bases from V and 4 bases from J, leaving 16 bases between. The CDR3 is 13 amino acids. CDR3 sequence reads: CATKGNGVYGYTF. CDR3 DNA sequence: TGTGCCACCAAGGGGAATGGGGTCTATGGCTACACCTTC.

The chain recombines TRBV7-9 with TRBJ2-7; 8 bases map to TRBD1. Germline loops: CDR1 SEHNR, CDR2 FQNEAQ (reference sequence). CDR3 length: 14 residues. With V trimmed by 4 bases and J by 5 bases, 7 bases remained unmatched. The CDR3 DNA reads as TGTGCCAGCAGCTCCCGGACAGGGTGGGACGAGCAGTACTTC. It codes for CASSSRTGWDEQYF.

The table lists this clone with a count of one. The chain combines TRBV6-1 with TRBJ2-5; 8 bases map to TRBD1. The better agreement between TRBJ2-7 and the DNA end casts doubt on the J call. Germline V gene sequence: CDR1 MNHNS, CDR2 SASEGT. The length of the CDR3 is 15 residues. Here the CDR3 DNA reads TGTGCCAGCAGTGAAGCCGGGACAGGAATTTACGAGCAGTACTTC. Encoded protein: CASSEAGTGIYEQYF.

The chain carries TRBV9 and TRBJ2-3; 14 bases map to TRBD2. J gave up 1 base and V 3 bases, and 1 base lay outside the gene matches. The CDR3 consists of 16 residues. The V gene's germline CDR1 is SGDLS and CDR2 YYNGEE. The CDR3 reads CASSGGLAGGTDTQYF. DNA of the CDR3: TGTGCCAGCAGCGGGGGACTAGCGGGAGGCACAGATACGCAGTATTTT. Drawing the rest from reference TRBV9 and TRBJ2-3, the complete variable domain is DSGVTQTPKHLITATGQRVTLRCSPRSGDLSVYWYQQSLDQGLQFLIQYYNGEERAKGNILERFSAQQFPDLHSELNLSSLELGDSALYFCASSGGLAGGTDTQYFGPGTRLTVL.

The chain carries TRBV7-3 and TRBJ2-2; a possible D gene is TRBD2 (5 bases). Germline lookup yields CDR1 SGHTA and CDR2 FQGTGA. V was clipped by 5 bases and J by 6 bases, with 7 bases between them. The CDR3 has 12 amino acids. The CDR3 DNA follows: TGTGCCAGCAGCCCGGGGTCCGGGGAGCTGTTTTTT. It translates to CASSPGSGELFF.

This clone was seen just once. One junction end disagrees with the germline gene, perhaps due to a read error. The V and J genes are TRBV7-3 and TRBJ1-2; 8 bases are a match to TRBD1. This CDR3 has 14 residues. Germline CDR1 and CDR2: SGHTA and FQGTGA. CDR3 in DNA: TGTGCCAGCAGCCCTGGGGGGGCCGGGACAGGCTCCACCTTC. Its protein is CASSPGGAGTGSTF. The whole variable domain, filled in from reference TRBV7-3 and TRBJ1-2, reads GAGVSQTPSNKVTEKGKYVELRCDPISGHTALYWYRQSLGQGPEFLIYFQGTGAADDSGLPNDRFFAVRPEGSVSTLKIQRTERGDSAVYLCASSPGGAGTGSTFGSGTRLTVV.

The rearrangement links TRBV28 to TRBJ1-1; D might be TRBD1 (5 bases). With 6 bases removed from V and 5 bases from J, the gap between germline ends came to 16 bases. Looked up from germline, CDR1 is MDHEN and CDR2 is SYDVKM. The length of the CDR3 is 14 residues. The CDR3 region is CASSVPGGGTEAFF. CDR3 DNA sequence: TGTGCCAGCAGCGTACCCGGGGGGGGTACTGAAGCTTTCTTT.

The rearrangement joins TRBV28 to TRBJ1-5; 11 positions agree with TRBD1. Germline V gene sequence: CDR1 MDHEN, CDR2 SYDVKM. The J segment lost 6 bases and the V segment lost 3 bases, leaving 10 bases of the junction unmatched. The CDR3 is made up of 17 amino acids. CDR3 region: CASSFAGQGVMSQPQHF. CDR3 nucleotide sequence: TGTGCCAGCAGTTTCGCGGGACAGGGGGTAATGAGTCAGCCCCAGCATTTT.

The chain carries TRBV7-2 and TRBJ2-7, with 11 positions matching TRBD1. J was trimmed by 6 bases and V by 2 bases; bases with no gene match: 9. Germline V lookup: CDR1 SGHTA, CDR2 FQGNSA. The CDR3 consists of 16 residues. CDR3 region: CASSLSLGQGAGEQYF. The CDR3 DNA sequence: TGTGCCAGCAGCTTATCCCTCGGACAGGGGGCGGGCGAGCAGTACTTC.

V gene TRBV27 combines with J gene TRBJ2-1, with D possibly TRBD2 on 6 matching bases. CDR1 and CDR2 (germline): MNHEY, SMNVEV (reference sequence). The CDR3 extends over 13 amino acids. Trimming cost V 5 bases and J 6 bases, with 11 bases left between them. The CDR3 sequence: CASSLSGSNEQFF. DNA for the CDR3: TGTGCCAGCAGTCTTAGCGGTAGCAATGAGCAGTTCTTC.